The source of this T cell receptor beta chain is a study of T cell responses to AZD1222 COVID-19 vaccine. The CDR3 has 16 residues. After removal of 3 bases from V and 4 bases from J, the junction contained 12 bases not matched to a gene. Germline V lookup: CDR1 GTSNPN, CDR2 SVGIG (reference sequence). Study-level points and caveats: Of spike-specific TCRs, nearly half reportedly target regions left unmutated in variants. Two AZD1222 administrations were followed by greater Spike-specific TCR breadth and depth. A mostly white British donor set with more females was recruited, and clonal diversity was possibly underestimated.

For this clone: The antigen remains undetermined.

Measured with immunoSEQ multiplex PCR; TCRdb has only the in-frame clones, and not every one. Of under 130,000 clones listed, about nine tenths are singletons. This sequence originates from an adult in good health. The rearrangement joins TRBV30 to TRBJ2-7, with 10 bases lining up with TRBD1. Sequenced material: peripheral blood, taken on day 0 of AZD1222 vaccination. Here the CDR3 reads CAWRPKPGQGIYEQYF. In DNA, the CDR3 is TGTGCCTGGAGGCCGAAACCGGGACAGGGGATATACGAGCAGTACTTC.